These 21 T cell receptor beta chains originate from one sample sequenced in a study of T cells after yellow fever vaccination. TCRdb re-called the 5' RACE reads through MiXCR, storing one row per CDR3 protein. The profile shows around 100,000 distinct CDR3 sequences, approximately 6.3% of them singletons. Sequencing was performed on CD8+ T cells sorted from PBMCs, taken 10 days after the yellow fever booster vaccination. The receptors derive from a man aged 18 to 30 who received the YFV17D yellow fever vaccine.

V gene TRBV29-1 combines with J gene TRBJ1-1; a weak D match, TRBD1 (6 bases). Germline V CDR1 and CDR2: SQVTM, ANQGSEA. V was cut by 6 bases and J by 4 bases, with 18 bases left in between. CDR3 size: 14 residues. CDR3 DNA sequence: TGCAGCGTGGCGAACAGGGTTACGGCCACTGAAGCTTTCTTT. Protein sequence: CSVANRVTATEAFF.

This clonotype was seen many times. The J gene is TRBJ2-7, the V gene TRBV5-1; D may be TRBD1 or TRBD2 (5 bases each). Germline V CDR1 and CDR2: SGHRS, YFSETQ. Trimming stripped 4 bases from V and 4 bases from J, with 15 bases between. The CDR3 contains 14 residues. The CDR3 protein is CASSPGRPGYEQYV. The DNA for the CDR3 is TGCGCCAGCAGCCCGGGACGTCCAGGGTACGAGCAGTACGTC.

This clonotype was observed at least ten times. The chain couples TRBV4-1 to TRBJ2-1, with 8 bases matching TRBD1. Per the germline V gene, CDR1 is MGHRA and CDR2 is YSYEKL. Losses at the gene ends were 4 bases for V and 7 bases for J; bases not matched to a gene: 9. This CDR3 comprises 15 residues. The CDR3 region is CASSPRTGNFNEQFF. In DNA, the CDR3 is TGCGCCAGCAGCCCGAGGACAGGGAATTTTAATGAGCAGTTCTTC.

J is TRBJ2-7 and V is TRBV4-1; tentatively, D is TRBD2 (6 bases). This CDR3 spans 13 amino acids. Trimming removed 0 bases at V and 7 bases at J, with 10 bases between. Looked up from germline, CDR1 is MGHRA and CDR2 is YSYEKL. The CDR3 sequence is CASSQDLAVEQYF. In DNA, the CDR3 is TGCGCCAGCAGCCAAGATTTAGCGGTAGAGCAGTACTTC.

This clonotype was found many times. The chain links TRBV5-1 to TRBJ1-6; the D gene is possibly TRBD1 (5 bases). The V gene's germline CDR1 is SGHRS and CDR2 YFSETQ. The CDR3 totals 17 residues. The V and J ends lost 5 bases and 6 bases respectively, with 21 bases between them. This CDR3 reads CASRQTGLGDRNSPLHF. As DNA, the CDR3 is TGCGCCAGCAGACAAACCGGACTTGGGGACCGTAATTCACCCCTCCACTTT.

The CDR3 DNA reads as TGCGCCAGCAGCCACCGCGGGAGCGGGGGGGAAAATGAGCAGTTCTTC. This gives the protein CASSHRGSGGENEQFF. V and J are TRBV4-1 and TRBJ2-1; 10 nucleotides agree with TRBD2. The V segment lost 3 bases and the J segment 7 bases; nucleotides outside the gene matches: 9. The CDR3 has 16 amino acids. Germline V gene lookup returns CDR1 MGHRA and CDR2 YSYEKL.

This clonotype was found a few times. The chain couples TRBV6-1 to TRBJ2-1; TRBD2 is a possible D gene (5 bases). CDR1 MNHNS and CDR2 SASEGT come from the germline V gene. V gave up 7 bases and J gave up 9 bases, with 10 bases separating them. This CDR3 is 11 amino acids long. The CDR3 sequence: CASMKSGEQFF. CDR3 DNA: TGTGCCAGCATGAAGAGCGGTGAGCAGTTCTTC.

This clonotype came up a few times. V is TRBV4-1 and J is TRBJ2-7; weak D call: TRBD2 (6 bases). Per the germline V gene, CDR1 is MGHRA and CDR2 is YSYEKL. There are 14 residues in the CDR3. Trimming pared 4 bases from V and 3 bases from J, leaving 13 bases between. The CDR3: CASSPVGEVYEQYF. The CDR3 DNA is TGCGCCAGCAGCCCCGTTGGGGAGGTCTACGAGCAGTACTTC.

As DNA, the CDR3 is TGTGCCAGCAGCTCCACGGACGTAAACAATGAGCAGTTCTTC. Its protein product is CASSSTDVNNEQFF. The chain employs TRBV11-3 and TRBJ2-1; D ambiguous. Germline CDR1 is SGHNT and CDR2 is YENEEA. The V gene lost 4 bases and the J gene lost 5 bases, with 12 bases spanning the gap. The CDR3 spans 14 residues.

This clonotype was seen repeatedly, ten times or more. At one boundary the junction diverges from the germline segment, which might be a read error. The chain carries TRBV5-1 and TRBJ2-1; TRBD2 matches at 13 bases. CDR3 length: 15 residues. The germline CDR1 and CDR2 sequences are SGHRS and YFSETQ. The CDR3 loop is CASSPARLAGGTWVF. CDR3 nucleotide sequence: TGCGCCAGCAGCCCGGCGCGACTAGCGGGGGGAACCTGGGTCTTC.

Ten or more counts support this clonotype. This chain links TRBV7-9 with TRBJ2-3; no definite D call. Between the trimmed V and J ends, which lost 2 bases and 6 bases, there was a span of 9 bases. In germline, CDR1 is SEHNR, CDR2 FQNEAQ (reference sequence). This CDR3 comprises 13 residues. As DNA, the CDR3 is TGTGCCAGCAGCTTATCAGAGGTGGATACGCAGTATTTT. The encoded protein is CASSLSEVDTQYF.

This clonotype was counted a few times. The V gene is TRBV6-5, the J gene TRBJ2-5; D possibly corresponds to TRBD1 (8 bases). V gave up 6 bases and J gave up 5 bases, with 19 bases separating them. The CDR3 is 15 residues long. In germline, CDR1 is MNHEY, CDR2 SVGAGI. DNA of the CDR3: TGTGCCAGCAGCACACTCACAGGGGGGGACGAGACCCAGTACTTC. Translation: CASSTLTGGDETQYF.

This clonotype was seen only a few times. CDR3 sequence: CASSQEPETYGQFF. CDR3 in DNA: TGTGCCAGCAGCCAAGAACCGGAGACATACGGGCAGTTCTTC. This chain links TRBV14 with TRBJ2-1; D is unclear. Trimming left V 0 bases short and J 12 bases short, with 15 bases between. Germline CDR1 is SGHDN and CDR2 is FVKESK. This CDR3 has 14 amino acids.

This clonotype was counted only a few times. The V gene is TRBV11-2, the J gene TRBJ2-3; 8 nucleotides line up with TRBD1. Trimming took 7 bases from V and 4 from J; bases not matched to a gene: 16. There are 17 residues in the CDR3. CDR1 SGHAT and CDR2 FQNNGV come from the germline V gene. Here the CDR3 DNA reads TGTGCCAGCACCTTCAAATGGACAGGGTCGGGCGCAGATACGCAGTATTTT. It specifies CASTFKWTGSGADTQYF.

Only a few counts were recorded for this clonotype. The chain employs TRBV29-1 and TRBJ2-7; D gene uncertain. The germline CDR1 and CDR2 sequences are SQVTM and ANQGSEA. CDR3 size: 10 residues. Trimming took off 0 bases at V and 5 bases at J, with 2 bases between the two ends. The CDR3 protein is CSVEENEQYF. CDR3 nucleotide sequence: TGCAGCGTTGAAGAGAACGAGCAGTACTTC.

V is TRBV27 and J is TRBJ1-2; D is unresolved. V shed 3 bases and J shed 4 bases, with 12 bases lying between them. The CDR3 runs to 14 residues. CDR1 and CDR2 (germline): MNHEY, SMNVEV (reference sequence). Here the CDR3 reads CASSFSGSLYGYTF. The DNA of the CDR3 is TGTGCCAGCAGTTTTTCGGGCAGCCTCTATGGCTACACCTTC.

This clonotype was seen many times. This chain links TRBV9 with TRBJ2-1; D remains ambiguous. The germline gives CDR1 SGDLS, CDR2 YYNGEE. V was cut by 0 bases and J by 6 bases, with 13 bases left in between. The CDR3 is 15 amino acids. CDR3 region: CASSVAASEGNEQFF. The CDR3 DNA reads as TGTGCCAGCAGCGTAGCGGCTAGTGAAGGCAATGAGCAGTTCTTC.

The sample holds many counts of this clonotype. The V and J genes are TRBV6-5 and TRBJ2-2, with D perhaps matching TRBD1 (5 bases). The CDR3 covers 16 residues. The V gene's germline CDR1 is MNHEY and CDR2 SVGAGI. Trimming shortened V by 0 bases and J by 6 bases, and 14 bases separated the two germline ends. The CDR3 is CASSYSLGPVPGELFF. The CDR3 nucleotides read TGTGCCAGCAGTTACTCGCTGGGGCCGGTGCCCGGGGAGCTGTTTTTT.

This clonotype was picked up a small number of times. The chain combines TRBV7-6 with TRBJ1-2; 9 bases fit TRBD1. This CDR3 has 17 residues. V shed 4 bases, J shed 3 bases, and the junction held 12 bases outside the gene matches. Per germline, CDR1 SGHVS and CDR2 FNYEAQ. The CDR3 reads CASSSGTGTYTDYGYTF. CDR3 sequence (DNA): TGTGCCAGCAGCTCCGGGACAGGGACTTATACGGACTATGGCTACACCTTC.

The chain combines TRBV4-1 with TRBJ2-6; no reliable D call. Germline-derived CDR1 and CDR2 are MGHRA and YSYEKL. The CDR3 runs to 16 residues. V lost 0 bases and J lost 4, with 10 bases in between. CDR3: CASSQDLRSGANVLTF. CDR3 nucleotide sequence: TGCGCCAGCAGCCAAGATCTCAGGTCCGGGGCCAACGTCCTGACTTTC.

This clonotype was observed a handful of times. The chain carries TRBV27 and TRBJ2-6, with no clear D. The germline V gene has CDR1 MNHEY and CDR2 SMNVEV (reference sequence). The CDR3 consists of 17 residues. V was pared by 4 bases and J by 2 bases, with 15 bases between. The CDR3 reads CASSSPLGLAGANVLTF. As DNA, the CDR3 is TGTGCCAGCAGTTCACCGTTAGGTTTGGCTGGGGCCAACGTCCTGACTTTC.